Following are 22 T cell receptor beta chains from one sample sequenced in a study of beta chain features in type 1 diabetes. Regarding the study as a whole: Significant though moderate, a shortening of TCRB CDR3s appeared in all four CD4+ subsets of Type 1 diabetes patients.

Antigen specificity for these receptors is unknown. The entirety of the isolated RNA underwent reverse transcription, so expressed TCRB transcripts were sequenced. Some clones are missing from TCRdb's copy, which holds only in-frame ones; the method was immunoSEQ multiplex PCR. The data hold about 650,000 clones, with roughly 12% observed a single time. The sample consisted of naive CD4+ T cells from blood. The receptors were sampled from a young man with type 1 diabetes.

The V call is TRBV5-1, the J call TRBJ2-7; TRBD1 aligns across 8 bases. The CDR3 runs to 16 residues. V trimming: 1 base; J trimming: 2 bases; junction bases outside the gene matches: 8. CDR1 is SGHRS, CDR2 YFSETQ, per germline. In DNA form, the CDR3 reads TGCGCCAGCAGCTTGAGCCCGGGACAGGAGACCTACGAGCAGTACTTC. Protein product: CASSLSPGQETYEQYF.

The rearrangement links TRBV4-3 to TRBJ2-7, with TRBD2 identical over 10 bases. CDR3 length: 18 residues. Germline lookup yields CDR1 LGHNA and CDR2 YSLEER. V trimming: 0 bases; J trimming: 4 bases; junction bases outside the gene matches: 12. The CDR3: CASSQDSLSGGAGYEQYF. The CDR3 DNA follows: TGCGCCAGCAGCCAAGATTCTTTGAGCGGGGGGGCCGGGTACGAGCAGTACTTC.

The CDR3 region is CASSPRVNSPLHF. The CDR3 nucleotides read TGTGCCAGCAGTCCGAGGGTGAATTCACCCCTCCACTTT. V and J are TRBV7-2 and TRBJ1-6; no clear D gene. Trimming removed 6 bases at V and 7 bases at J, with 10 bases between. Germline CDR1 reads SGHTA; CDR2 reads FQGNSA. CDR3 length: 13 residues.

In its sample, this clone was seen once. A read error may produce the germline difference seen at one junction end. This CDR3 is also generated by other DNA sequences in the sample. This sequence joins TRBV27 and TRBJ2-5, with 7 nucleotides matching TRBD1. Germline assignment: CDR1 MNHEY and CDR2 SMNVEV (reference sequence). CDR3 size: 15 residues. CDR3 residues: CASSLSTGRSLAQYF. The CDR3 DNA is TGTGCTAGCAGTTTATCGACAGGGCGCTCCTTGGCCCAGTACTTC.

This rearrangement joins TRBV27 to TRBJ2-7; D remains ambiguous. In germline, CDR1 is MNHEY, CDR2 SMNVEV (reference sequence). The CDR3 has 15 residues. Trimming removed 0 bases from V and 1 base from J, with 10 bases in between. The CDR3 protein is CASSLSTAASYEQYF. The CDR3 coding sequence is TGTGCCAGCAGTTTATCGACGGCCGCGTCCTACGAGCAGTACTTC.

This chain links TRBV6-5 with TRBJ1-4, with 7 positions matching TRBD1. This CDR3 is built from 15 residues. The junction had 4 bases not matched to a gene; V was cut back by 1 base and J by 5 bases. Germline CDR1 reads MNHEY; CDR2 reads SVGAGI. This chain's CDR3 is CASSYYRGANEKLFF. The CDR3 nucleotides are TGTGCCAGCAGTTACTACAGGGGCGCCAATGAAAAACTGTTTTTT.

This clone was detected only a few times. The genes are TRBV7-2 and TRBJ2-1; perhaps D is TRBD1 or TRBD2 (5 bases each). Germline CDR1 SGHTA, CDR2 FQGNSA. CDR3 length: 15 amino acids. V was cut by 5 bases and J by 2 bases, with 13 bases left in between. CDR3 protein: CASSTPGRPYNEQFF. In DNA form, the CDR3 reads TGTGCCAGCAGCACGCCGGGACGGCCCTACAATGAGCAGTTCTTC.

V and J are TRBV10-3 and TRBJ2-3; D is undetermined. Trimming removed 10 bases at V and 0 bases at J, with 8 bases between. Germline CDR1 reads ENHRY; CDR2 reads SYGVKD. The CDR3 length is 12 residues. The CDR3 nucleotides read TGTGCCACAGGCTGGAGCACAGATACGCAGTATTTT. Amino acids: CATGWSTDTQYF.

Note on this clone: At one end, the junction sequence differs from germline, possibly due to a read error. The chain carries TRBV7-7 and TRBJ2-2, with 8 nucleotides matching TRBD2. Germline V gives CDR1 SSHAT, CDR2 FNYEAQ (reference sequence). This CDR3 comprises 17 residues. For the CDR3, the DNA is TGTGCTAGCAGCCCGACGGGGAGCGGGGGATACACCGGGGAGCTGTTTTTT. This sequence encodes CASSPTGSGGYTGELFF.

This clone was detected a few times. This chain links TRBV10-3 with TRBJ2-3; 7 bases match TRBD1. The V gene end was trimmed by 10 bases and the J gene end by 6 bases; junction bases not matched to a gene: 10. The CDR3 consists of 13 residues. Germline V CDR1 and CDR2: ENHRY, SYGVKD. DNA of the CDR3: TGTGCCACACTAGACAGGGTTGGTGATACGCAGTATTTT. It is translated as CATLDRVGDTQYF.

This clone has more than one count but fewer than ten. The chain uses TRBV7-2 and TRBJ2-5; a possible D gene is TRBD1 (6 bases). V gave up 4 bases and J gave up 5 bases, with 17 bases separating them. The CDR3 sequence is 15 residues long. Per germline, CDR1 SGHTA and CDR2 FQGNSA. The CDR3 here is CASSSPGQSRETQYF. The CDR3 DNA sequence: TGTGCCAGCAGCTCTCCCGGACAGAGTAGGGAGACCCAGTACTTC.

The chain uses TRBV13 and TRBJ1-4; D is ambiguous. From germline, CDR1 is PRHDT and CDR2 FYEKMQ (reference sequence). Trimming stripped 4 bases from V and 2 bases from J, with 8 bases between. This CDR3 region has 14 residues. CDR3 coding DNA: TGTGCCAGCAGCTCCGGGCTTACTAATGAAAAACTGTTTTTT. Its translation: CASSSGLTNEKLFF.

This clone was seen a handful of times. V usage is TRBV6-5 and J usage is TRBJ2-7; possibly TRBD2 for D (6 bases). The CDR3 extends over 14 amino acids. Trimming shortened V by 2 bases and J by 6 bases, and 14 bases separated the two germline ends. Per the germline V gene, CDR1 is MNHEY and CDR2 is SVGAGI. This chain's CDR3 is CASSYGGGRGEQYF. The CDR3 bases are TGTGCCAGCAGTTACGGTGGGGGGAGAGGCGAGCAGTACTTC.

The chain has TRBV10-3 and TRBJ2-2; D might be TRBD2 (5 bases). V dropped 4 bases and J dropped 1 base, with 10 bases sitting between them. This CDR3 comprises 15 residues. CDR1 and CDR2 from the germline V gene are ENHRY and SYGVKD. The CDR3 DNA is TGTGCCATCAGTGCCGGGGATTGGAACACCGGGGAGCTGTTTTTT. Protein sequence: CAISAGDWNTGELFF.

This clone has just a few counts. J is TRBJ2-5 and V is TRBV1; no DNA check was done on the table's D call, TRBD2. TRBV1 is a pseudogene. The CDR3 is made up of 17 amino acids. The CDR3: CTSSQDHPASGAATQYF. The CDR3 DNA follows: TGCACCAGCAGCCAAGATCATCCGGCTAGCGGGGCTGCGACCCAGTACTTC.

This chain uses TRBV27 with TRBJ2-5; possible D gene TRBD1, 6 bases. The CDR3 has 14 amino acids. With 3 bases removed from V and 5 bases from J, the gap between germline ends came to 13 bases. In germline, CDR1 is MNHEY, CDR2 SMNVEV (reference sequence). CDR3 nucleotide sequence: TGTGCCAGCAGTTTGGTAGGGGGTGGGGAGACCCAGTACTTC. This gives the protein CASSLVGGGETQYF.

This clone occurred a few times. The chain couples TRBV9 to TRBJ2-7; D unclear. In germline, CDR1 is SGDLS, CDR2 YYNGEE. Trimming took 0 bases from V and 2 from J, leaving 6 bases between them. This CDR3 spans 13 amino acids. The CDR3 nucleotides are TGTGCCAGCAGCGTAGTCCCCACCTACGAGCAGTACTTC. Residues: CASSVVPTYEQYF.

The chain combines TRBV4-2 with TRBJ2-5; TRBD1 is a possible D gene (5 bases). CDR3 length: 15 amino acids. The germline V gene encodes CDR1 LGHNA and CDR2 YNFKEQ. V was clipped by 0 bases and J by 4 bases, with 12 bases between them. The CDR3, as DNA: TGTGCCAGCAGCCAAGATCCCACAGGCGGAGAGACCCAGTACTTC. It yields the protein CASSQDPTGGETQYF.

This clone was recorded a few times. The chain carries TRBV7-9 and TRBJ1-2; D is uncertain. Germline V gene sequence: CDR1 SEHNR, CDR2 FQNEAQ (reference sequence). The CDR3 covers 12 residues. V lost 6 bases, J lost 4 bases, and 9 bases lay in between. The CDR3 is CASSWASYGYTF. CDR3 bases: TGTGCCAGCAGTTGGGCCTCCTATGGCTACACCTTC. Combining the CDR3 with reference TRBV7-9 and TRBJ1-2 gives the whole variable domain DTGVSQNPRHKITKRGQNVTFRCDPISEHNRLYWYRQTLGQGPEFLTYFQNEAQLEKSRLLSDRFSAERPKGSFSTLEIQRTEQGDSAMYLCASSWASYGYTFGSGTRLTVV.

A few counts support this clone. CDR3 protein: CASSIVQGSSRTDTQYF. DNA for the CDR3: TGTGCCAGTAGTATAGTTCAGGGTTCCTCACGCACAGATACGCAGTATTTT. The chain couples TRBV19 to TRBJ2-3, with D possibly matching TRBD1 (5 bases). The CDR3 has 17 residues. The germline V gene encodes CDR1 LNHDA and CDR2 SQIVND (reference sequence). Between the trimmed V and J ends, which lost 1 base and 1 base, there was a span of 15 bases.

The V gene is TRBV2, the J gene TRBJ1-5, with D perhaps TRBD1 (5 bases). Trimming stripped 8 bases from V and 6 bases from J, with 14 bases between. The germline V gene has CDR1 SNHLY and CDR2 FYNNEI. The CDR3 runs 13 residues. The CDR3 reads CASQYQGSQPQHF. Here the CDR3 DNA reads TGTGCCAGCCAATACCAGGGCTCTCAGCCCCAGCATTTT. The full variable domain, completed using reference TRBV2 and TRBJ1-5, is EPEVTQTPSHQVTQMGQEVILRCVPISNHLYFYWYRQILGQKVEFLVSFYNNEISEKSEIFDDQFSVERPDGSNFTLKIRSTKLEDSAMYFCASQYQGSQPQHFGDGTRLSIL.

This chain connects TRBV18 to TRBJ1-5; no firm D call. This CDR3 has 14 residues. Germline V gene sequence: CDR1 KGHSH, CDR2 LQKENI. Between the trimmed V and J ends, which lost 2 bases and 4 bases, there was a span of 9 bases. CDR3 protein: CASSPGEDNQPQHF. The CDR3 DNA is TGTGCCAGCTCACCAGGAGAGGATAATCAGCCCCAGCATTTT.